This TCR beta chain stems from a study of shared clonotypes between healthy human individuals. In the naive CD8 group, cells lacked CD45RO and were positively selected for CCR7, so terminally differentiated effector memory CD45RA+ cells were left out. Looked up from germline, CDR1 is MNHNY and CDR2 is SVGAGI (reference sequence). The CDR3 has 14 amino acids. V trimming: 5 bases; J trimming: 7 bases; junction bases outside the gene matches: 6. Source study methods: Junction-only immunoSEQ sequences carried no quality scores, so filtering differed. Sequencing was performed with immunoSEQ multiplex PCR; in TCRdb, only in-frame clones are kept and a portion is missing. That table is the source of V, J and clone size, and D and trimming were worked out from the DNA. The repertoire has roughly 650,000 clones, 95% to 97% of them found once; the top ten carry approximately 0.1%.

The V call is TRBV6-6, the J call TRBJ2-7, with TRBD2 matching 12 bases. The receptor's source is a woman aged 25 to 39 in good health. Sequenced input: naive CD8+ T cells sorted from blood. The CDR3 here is CASSGLAGLKEQYF. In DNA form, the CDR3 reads TGTGCCAGCAGTGGACTAGCGGGATTGAAAGAGCAGTACTTC.